These T cell receptor beta chains were read from a single sample in a study of blood T cell repertoires in COVID-19. Sequencing used immunoSEQ multiplex PCR; TCRdb keeps in-frame clones, though not all of them. The sample contains over 200,000 clones, about 87% of which appear only once. The sequenced material came from PBMCs or T cells enriched from blood (not recorded which). The receptor source for this set is a woman aged 25 to 39 who had been exposed to COVID-19. CDR3s include the opening cysteine and the closing phenylalanine or tryptophan. D genes are given only for firm matches. Some rows mark clone size as missing; the rest say once, few, many or name a class of expanded clone.

TRBV19	TRBJ1-1	NA	NA	CASKSGEGTEAFF	TGTGCCAGTAAGAGTGGGGAGGGGACTGAAGCTTTCTTT
TRBV7-9	TRBJ2-7	NA	few	CASSSRSSGWQYF	TGTGCCAGCAGCTCCCGGTCCTCAGGGTGGCAGTACTTC
TRBV11-2	TRBJ2-2	NA	few	CASSTDLTGELFF	TGTGCCAGCTCGACAGACCTCACCGGGGAGCTGTTTTTT
TRBV30	TRBJ2-7	NA	NA	CAWSVASDEQYF	TGTGCCTGGAGTGTAGCTTCCGACGAGCAGTACTTC
TRBV10-1	TRBJ2-7	TRBD2	NA	CAGPFTGGYEQYF	TGCGCCGGACCCTTCACGGGGGGTTACGAGCAGTACTTC
TRBV30	TRBJ2-5	TRBD1	NA	CAWSVGQEYQETQYF	TGTGCCTGGAGTGTGGGACAGGAATATCAAGAGACCCAGTACTTC
TRBV6-2/TRBV6-3	TRBJ2-3	TRBD2	NA	CASSYRILNLAGLDTQYF	TGTGCCAGCAGTTACAGGATTCTCAACTTAGCGGGACTAGATACGCAGTATTTT
TRBV2	TRBJ1-2	TRBD1	NA	CASSGTDGYTF	TGTGCCAGTTCCGGGACAGATGGCTACACCTTC
TRBV5-1	TRBJ2-3	TRBD2	NA	CASSLALAGGTDTQYF	TGCGCCAGCAGCTTGGCCTTAGCGGGAGGCACAGATACGCAGTATTTT
TRBV5-4	TRBJ1-4	TRBD1	NA	CASSLDREGEKLFF	TGTGCCAGCAGCCTGGACAGGGAGGGGGAAAAACTGTTTTTT
TRBV5-1	TRBJ2-1	NA	NA	CASSFDRTTQFF	TGCGCCAGCAGCTTTGACAGAACGACCCAGTTCTTC
TRBV7-9	TRBJ1-2	NA	NA	CASSLKAGNGYTF	TGTGCCAGCAGCTTAAAGGCAGGGAATGGCTACACCTTC
TRBV28	TRBJ2-7	TRBD1	NA	CASSKTGGHSYEQYF	TGTGCCAGCAGCAAGACAGGGGGACACTCCTACGAGCAGTACTTC
TRBV5-1	TRBJ1-4	NA	NA	CASRRQGGEKLFF	TGCGCCAGCAGAAGGCAGGGAGGTGAAAAACTGTTTTTT
TRBV7-3	TRBJ2-1	NA	NA	CASSSGRPGVYNEQFF	TGTGCCAGCAGCTCGGGACGGCCGGGGGTTTACAATGAGCAGTTCTTC
TRBV18	TRBJ1-2	NA	NA	CASSHPSARDGYTF	TGTGCCAGCTCCCATCCCTCCGCGAGGGATGGCTACACCTTC
TRBV6-6	TRBJ2-2	NA	NA	CASSYSGGRPGELFF	TGTGCCAGCAGTTACTCGGGGGGGCGCCCCGGGGAGCTGTTTTTT
TRBV6-5	TRBJ1-2	NA	NA	CASRRGGSDGYTF	TGTGCCAGCCGGAGGGGAGGTTCGGATGGCTACACCTTC
TRBV5-1	TRBJ2-7	TRBD1	NA	CASSLALGQSYEQYF	TGCGCCAGCAGCTTGGCGCTGGGACAGTCCTACGAGCAGTACTTC
TRBV23-1	TRBJ2-4	TRBD1	NA	CASSQSDRKNIQYF	TGCGCCAGCAGTCAATCGGACAGGAAAAACATTCAGTACTTC
TRBV7-6	TRBJ1-1	NA	NA	CASSSYNTEAFF	TGTGCCAGCAGCTCCTACAACACTGAAGCTTTCTTT
TRBV28	TRBJ1-1	TRBD1	NA	CASRPDRVNTEAFF	TGTGCCAGTAGACCGGACAGGGTTAACACTGAAGCTTTCTTT
TRBV2	TRBJ2-7	NA	NA	CASSDRGISEQYF	TGTGCCAGCAGTGATAGGGGAATCAGCGAGCAGTACTTC
TRBV9	TRBJ1-2	NA	once	CASSPAGGGRDYGYTF	TGTGCCAGCAGCCCCGCGGGGGGGGGACGTGACTATGGCTACACCTTC
TRBV7-9	TRBJ1-1	NA	NA	CASSLSSDTEAFF	TGTGCCAGCAGTCTTAGCTCGGACACTGAAGCTTTCTTT
TRBV11-2	TRBJ2-3	TRBD2	NA	CASRYPLAGMPDTQYF	TGTGCCAGCAGATATCCCCTAGCGGGTATGCCCGATACGCAGTATTTT
TRBV19	TRBJ2-7	TRBD1	NA	CASSGGTGSYEQYF	TGTGCCAGTAGCGGAGGGACAGGGTCCTACGAGCAGTACTTC
TRBV11-2	TRBJ1-3	NA	NA	CASRAEGNTIYF	TGTGCCAGCAGAGCCGAGGGAAACACCATATATTTT
TRBV4-1	TRBJ1-1	TRBD1	NA	CASSHGGQGEAFF	TGCGCCAGCAGCCACGGGGGACAGGGTGAAGCTTTCTTT
TRBV6-5	TRBJ1-6	NA	once	CASSFALARDSPLHF	TGTGCCAGCAGTTTTGCTCTGGCGAGGGATTCACCCCTCCACTTT
TRBV28	TRBJ2-3	TRBD2	NA	CASSPPGGHTDTQYF	TGTGCCAGCAGTCCCCCGGGGGGGCATACAGATACGCAGTATTTT
TRBV27	TRBJ1-6	TRBD1	few	CASSLSGQQYYNSPLHF	TGTGCCAGCAGTTTATCGGGACAGCAGTACTATAATTCACCCCTCCACTTT
TRBV28	TRBJ1-1	NA	NA	CASTPSTDSNTEAFF	TGTGCCAGCACCCCTAGCACAGATTCGAACACTGAAGCTTTCTTT
TRBV29-1	TRBJ2-7	NA	NA	CSVEEAEGYEQYF	TGCAGCGTTGAAGAAGCAGAGGGATACGAGCAGTACTTC
TRBV27	TRBJ2-7	NA	NA	CASRRAQGGTYEQYF	TGTGCCAGCCGGCGCGCCCAGGGGGGAACCTACGAGCAGTACTTC
TRBV7-8	TRBJ1-2	TRBD1	NA	CASSSTGTGHYGYTF	TGTGCCAGCAGCTCAACCGGGACAGGGCACTATGGCTACACCTTC
TRBV7-9	TRBJ2-2	TRBD1	NA	CASSLTGVATGELFF	TGTGCCAGCAGCTTAACAGGGGTCGCCACCGGGGAGCTGTTTTTT
TRBV7-9	TRBJ2-1	TRBD2	NA	CASSLRDYRNQFF	TGTGCCAGCAGCTTAAGGGACTACCGAAACCAGTTCTTC
TRBV20-1	TRBJ1-2	NA	NA	CSASLREANGYTF	TGCAGTGCTAGTCTCAGGGAAGCTAACGGCTACACCTTC
TRBV5-1	TRBJ1-1	NA	NA	CASSLKGGLKAFF	TGCGCCAGCAGCTTGAAGGGGGGGCTCAAAGCTTTCTTT
TRBV11-1	TRBJ2-5	TRBD2	once	CASSTGGTSGWETQYF	TGTGCCAGCAGCACCGGTGGGACTAGCGGATGGGAGACCCAGTACTTC